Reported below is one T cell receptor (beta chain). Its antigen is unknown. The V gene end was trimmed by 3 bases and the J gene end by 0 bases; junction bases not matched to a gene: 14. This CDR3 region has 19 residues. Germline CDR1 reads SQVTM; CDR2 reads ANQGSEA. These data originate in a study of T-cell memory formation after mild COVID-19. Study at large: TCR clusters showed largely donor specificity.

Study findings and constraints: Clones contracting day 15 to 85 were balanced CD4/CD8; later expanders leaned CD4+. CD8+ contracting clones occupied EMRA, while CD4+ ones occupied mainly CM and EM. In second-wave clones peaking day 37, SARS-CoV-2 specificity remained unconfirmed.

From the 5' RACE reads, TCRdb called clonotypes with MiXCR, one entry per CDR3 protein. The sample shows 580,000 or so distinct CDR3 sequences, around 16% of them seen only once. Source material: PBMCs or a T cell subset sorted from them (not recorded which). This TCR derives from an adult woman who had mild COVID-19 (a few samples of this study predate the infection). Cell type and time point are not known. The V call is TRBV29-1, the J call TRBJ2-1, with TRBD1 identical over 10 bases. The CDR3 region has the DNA TGCAGCGTTGAGGGAAGACAGGGGGCTTATTTTAACTCCTACAATGAGCAGTTCTTC. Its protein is CSVEGRQGAYFNSYNEQFF.